The 22 T cell receptor beta chains below all came from one sample that was sequenced in a study of tumor and adjacent non-tumor tissue in lung cancer. TCRbeta libraries were built with three rounds of nested PCR, modified from ARM-PCR. TCRdb analysed the multiplex PCR reads with MiXCR anew, one entry per CDR3 protein. The profile covers roughly 75,000 distinct CDR3 sequences, with less than 75% appearing a single time and roughly 25% taken by the ten largest. The template was RNA from unsorted bulk tissue. More than 3 cm separated this lung sample from the edge of the tumor. Sequenced sample: distant non-tumor lung tissue. Every receptor here comes from a woman between 50 and 59 years old with non-small cell lung cancer.

By sample fraction, this clonotype is medium-sized. This chain uses TRBV4-1 with TRBJ2-3; D gene uncertain. The germline V and J ends were trimmed by 3 bases and 6 bases, with 16 bases remaining between them. The CDR3 covers 15 residues. Per the germline V gene, CDR1 is MGHRA and CDR2 is YSYEKL. The CDR3 region is CASSQSERPADTQYF. Here the CDR3 DNA reads TGCGCCAGCAGCCAGTCGGAACGGCCCGCGGATACGCAGTATTTT.

On this clonotype: A much larger clone sits a single nucleotide away, making a read error possible. The V gene is TRBV20-1, the J gene TRBJ2-7; D is perhaps TRBD1 (6 bases). This CDR3 has 12 residues. CDR1 and CDR2 (germline): DFQATT, SNEGSKA (reference sequence). The germline V and J ends were trimmed by 8 bases and 5 bases, with 16 bases remaining between them. CDR3 amino acids: CSTIEGVDEQYF. As DNA, the CDR3 is TGCAGTACTATTGAGGGGGTAGACGAGCAGTACTTC.

In its sample, this clonotype was seen many times. The genes are TRBV4-1 and TRBJ2-1, with TRBD2 identical over 8 bases. The CDR3 is 15 amino acids. Trimming cost V 1 base and J 6 bases; bases outside gene matches: 5. CDR1 MGHRA and CDR2 YSYEKL come from the germline V gene. CDR3 region: CASSQGDGRANEQFF. The CDR3 DNA reads TGCGCCAGCAGCCAAGGGGACGGGAGGGCCAATGAGCAGTTCTTC.

As regards this clonotype: A read error may explain this, as a much larger clone is one base away. The CDR3 sequence: CSAQKTRTDNSPLHF. DNA of the CDR3: TGCAGTGCCCAAAAAACCAGGACAGACAATTCACCCCTCCACTTT. This sequence joins TRBV20-1 and TRBJ1-6; maybe TRBD1 (6 bases). The V end was cut by 6 bases, the J end by 7 bases, with 19 bases between. This CDR3 has 15 amino acids. Germline V gene lookup returns CDR1 DFQATT and CDR2 SNEGSKA (reference sequence).

For this clonotype: Mismatch with germline at one junction end may stem from a read error. The chain is built from TRBV6-5 and TRBJ2-1; 8 nucleotides align to TRBD2. The CDR3 totals 14 residues. Germline CDR1 MNHEY, CDR2 SVGAGI. In DNA form, the CDR3 reads TGTGCCAACAAGCGGGAGCAATACTACAATAAGCAGTTCTTC. It encodes CANKREQYYNKQFF.

A remark on this clonotype: The conserved final phenylalanine or tryptophan is absent from the CDR3, which likely points to a read error. This chain connects TRBV11-1 to TRBJ2-1; 9 bases agree with TRBD2. The CDR3 is 14 amino acids. Germline lookup yields CDR1 SGHAT and CDR2 FQDESV (reference sequence). CDR3 region: CGSTLAGVGNEQFI. In DNA form, the CDR3 reads TGTGGCAGCACATTAGCGGGAGTAGGGAATGAGCAGTTCATC.

Notes on this clonotype: A junction boundary mismatches the germline segment, possibly from a read error. This sequence joins TRBV11-1 and TRBJ2-3; possible D gene TRBD1, 6 bases. The CDR3 runs to 14 residues. Germline V gene sequence: CDR1 SGHAT, CDR2 FQDESV (reference sequence). The CDR3 DNA reads as TGTGCCAGCAGCTTAGCGACAGGTACAGTTACGCAGTATTTT. Translated, it gives CASSLATGTVTQYF.

The table lists this clonotype with many counts. The gene calls are TRBV29-1 and TRBJ2-1; TRBD2 agrees at 8 bases. Germline loops: CDR1 SQVTM, CDR2 ANQGSEA. There are 16 residues in the CDR3. Trimming at V came to 7 bases and at J to 1 base, leaving 12 bases not matched to a gene. CDR3 DNA: TGCAGCGCTGTCGCGGGGGGCGCAGGATCCTACAATGAGCAGTTCTTC. Its translation is CSAVAGGAGSYNEQFF.

Concerning this clonotype itself: Because it lacks the conserved phenylalanine or tryptophan at the end, this CDR3 is likely a read error. J is TRBJ2-1 and V is TRBV11-2; D unresolved. The CDR3 sequence is 13 residues long. Trimming removed 0 bases at V and 12 bases at J, with 12 bases between. Germline CDR1 SGHAT, CDR2 FQNNGV. The DNA for the CDR3 is TGTGCCAGCAGCTTAGAGTTGAAGGGTAGGCAGTTCATC. Residues: CASSLELKGRQFI.

As to this clonotype: A much larger clone sits a single nucleotide away, making a read error possible. The chain recombines TRBV5-4 with TRBJ2-1; D may correspond to TRBD1 or TRBD2 (5 bases each). The CDR3 totals 13 residues. Germline V gives CDR1 SGHNT, CDR2 YYREEE (reference sequence). Trimming removed 5 bases from V and 8 bases from J, with 14 bases in between. The CDR3 reads CASREVDSYEQFF. The CDR3 region has the DNA TGTGCCAGCAGGGAGGTTGACAGTTATGAGCAGTTCTTC.

Notes on this clonotype: One end of the junction does not line up with germline, which may come from a read error. This chain joins TRBV11-2 and TRBJ2-2; the D gene is possibly TRBD1 (6 bases). Germline V gives CDR1 SGHAT, CDR2 FQNNGV. The CDR3 totals 14 residues. The CDR3 spells CASSKSWDTGKLSF. The CDR3 DNA follows: TGTGCCAGCAGCAAAAGCTGGGACACCGGGAAGCTGTCTTTT.

There are many counts of this clonotype. The chain joins TRBV20-1 to TRBJ2-7; D assignment may be TRBD1 or TRBD2 (5 bases each). V gave up 0 bases and J gave up 1 base, with 19 bases separating them. The CDR3 runs to 17 residues. Germline V gene sequence: CDR1 DFQATT, CDR2 SNEGSKA (reference sequence). CDR3 nucleotide sequence: TGCAGTGCTAGAGATTACAGGCTCGGGGTATGGTCCTACGAGCAGTACTTC. Protein product: CSARDYRLGVWSYEQYF.

To note about this clonotype: This may come from a read error, since a much larger clone is one base off. The rearrangement links TRBV12-3 or TRBV12-4 to TRBJ1-5, with unresolved D. The length of the CDR3 is 13 residues. Trimming stripped 7 bases from V and 5 bases from J, with 12 bases between. The CDR3 loop is CASTIRADQPQHF. The CDR3 DNA follows: TGTGCCAGCACTATCCGTGCGGATCAGCCCCAGCATTTT.

As regards this clonotype: Germline is not matched at one junction end, which may reflect a read error. The chain recombines TRBV29-1 with TRBJ2-2; tentative D call: TRBD2 (5 bases). The germline V gene encodes CDR1 SQVTM and CDR2 ANQGSEA. The CDR3 covers 15 residues. The CDR3 DNA follows: TGCAGCCTTGGCACTGGACCCTTCGACACCGGGGAGCTGTTATTT. It encodes CSLGTGPFDTGELLF.

This clonotype has just a few counts. This CDR3 is missing its conserved last phenylalanine or tryptophan, likely due to a read error. The CDR3 nucleotides read TGTGCCAGCAGCCGGGACAGCTCCTACGAGCAGTACATC. This codes for CASSRDSSYEQYI. V is TRBV12-3 or TRBV12-4 and J is TRBJ2-7; 7 bases map to TRBD1. Trimming cost V 6 bases and J 0 bases; bases outside gene matches: 2. The CDR3 spans 13 residues.

With regard to this clonotype: The CDR3 ends on some other residue instead of the conserved phenylalanine or tryptophan, so this is likely a read error. The chain carries TRBV6-1 and TRBJ1-4, with D possibly TRBD1 on 5 matching bases. Germline CDR1 and CDR2: MNHNS and SASEGT. V was cut by 0 bases and J by 10 bases, with 12 bases left in between. The CDR3 extends over 14 amino acids. The CDR3 loop reads CASSEAPRGRKLFL. In DNA form, the CDR3 reads TGTGCCAGCAGTGAAGCGCCCCGGGGCAGAAAACTGTTTCTT.

As concerns this clonotype: With a much larger clone just one base away, this may be a read error. The J gene is TRBJ2-3, the V gene TRBV20-1; D is perhaps TRBD1 or TRBD2 (5 bases each). CDR1 DFQATT and CDR2 SNEGSKA come from the germline V gene (reference sequence). V was clipped by 2 bases and J by 2 bases, with 23 bases between them. This CDR3 region has 18 residues. The CDR3, as DNA: TGCAGTGCTAGAATACTACGAGGGGCGATGGGGACCACAGATACGCAGTATTTT. Translated, it gives CSARILRGAMGTTDTQYF.

As for this clonotype: A much larger clone sits a single nucleotide away, making a read error possible. This chain joins TRBV20-1 and TRBJ1-1; D is unclear. Germline V gives CDR1 DFQATT, CDR2 SNEGSKA (reference sequence). The CDR3 sequence is 11 residues long. The CDR3 is CSTRDRAAAFF. In nucleotides, the CDR3 is TGCAGTACTAGAGACCGGGCCGCAGCTTTCTTT.

On this clonotype itself: Possible read error: a much larger clone is one base away. The chain recombines TRBV6-6 with TRBJ1-1; no definite D call. The germline gives CDR1 MNHNY, CDR2 SVGAGI (reference sequence). V gave up 2 bases and J gave up 3 bases, with 7 bases separating them. The CDR3 covers 13 residues. For the CDR3, the DNA is TGTGCCAGCAGTTACAAAGGGTACACTGAAGCTTTCTTT. Protein: CASSYKGYTEAFF.

Worth noting for this clonotype: A much larger clone lies one base from this, so it may be a read error. This chain uses TRBV20-1 with TRBJ2-2, with D maybe TRBD2 (6 bases). Germline V gene sequence: CDR1 DFQATT, CDR2 SNEGSKA (reference sequence). The CDR3 spans 14 residues. The chain's CDR3 is CSARAGWEGGVLFF. CDR3 DNA: TGCAGTGCCCGGGCAGGGTGGGAAGGCGGGGTGCTGTTTTTT.

This clonotype came up many times. The chain has TRBV20-1 and TRBJ2-7; 9 bases are a match to TRBD1. Trimming took 6 bases from V and 3 from J; bases not matched to a gene: 9. The CDR3 extends over 14 amino acids. Germline CDR1 reads DFQATT; CDR2 reads SNEGSKA (reference sequence). CDR3 loop: CSAPPQDRGYEQYF. In DNA, the CDR3 is TGCAGTGCACCACCTCAGGACAGGGGCTACGAGCAGTACTTC.

As to this clonotype: This may stem from a read error, because a much larger clone lies one nucleotide away. The gene calls are TRBV4-1 and TRBJ2-4; either TRBD1 or TRBD2 may fit D (6 bases each). The CDR3 consists of 15 residues. Germline CDR1 is MGHRA and CDR2 is YSYEKL. The chain's CDR3 is CASNQGGLAKNIQYF. CDR3 DNA: TGCGCCAGCAACCAAGGGGGGCTAGCCAAAAACATTCAGTACTTC.